This TCR beta chain was captured by sequencing in a study of OX40 agonist ivuxolimab in advanced cancers. For the study at large: Cohort: 82.7% men, mean age approximately 64, aged roughly 23 to 90.

The repertoire was sequenced with immunoSEQ multiplex PCR; TCRdb's copy has only in-frame clones and lacks some. The data contain 65,000 to 70,000 clones, approximately 80% of them singletons. The source was CD4+ or CD8+ T cells sorted from blood, collected in a trial of the OX40 agonist ivuxolimab. The TCR originated in an adult with an advanced solid tumor such as melanoma, head and neck, liver or kidney cancer.

CDR3 residues: CASSSRTSGSTGELFF. CDR3 nucleotides: TGTGCCAGCAGTTCTCGGACTAGCGGGAGTACCGGGGAGCTGTTTTTT. The V call is TRBV6-5, the J call TRBJ2-2, with 13 bases lining up with TRBD2. V shed 4 bases and J 5 bases; nucleotides not matched to a gene: 4. CDR1 is MNHEY and CDR2 is SVGAGI in the germline V gene. The CDR3 runs 16 residues.